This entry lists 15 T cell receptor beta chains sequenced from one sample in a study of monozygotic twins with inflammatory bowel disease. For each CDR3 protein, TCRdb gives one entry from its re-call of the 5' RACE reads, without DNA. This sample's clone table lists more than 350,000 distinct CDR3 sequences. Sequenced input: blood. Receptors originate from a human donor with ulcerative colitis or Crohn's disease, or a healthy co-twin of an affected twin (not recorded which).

The CDR3 reads CASVLSGLTEAFF. The rearrangement links TRBV12-5 to TRBJ1-1. This CDR3 comprises 13 residues. Germline V gene sequence: CDR1 LGHNT, CDR2 FRNRAP.

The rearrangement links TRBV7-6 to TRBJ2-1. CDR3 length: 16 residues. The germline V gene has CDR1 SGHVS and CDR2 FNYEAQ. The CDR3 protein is CASSLVPDLSYNEQFF.

CDR3 region: CASSLELEGMGNTGELFF. This rearrangement joins TRBV5-1 to TRBJ2-2; with no DNA, the TCRdb D assignment of TRBD1 cannot be verified. In germline, CDR1 is SGHRS, CDR2 YFSETQ. This CDR3 comprises 18 residues.

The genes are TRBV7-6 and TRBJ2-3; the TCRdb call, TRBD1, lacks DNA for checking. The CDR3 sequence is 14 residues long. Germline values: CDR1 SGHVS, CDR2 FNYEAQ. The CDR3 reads CASSSPGARDTQYF.

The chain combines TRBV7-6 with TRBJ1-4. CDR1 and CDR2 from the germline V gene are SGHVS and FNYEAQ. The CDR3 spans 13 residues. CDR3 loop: CASSSSPGEELFF.

Here the CDR3 reads CASSLGLGGSTDTQYF. The V and J genes are TRBV7-2 and TRBJ2-3; TCRdb proposes TRBD1, but this gene call is untestable without DNA. The germline V gene has CDR1 SGHTA and CDR2 FQGNSA. The CDR3 totals 16 residues.

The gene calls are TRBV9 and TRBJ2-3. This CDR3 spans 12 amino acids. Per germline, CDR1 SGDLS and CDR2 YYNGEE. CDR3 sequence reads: CASSGDPDTQYF.

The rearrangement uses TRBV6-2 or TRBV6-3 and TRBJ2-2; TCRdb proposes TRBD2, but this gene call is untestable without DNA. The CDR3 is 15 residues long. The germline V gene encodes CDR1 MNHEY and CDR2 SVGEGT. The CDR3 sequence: CASISGGANTGELFF.

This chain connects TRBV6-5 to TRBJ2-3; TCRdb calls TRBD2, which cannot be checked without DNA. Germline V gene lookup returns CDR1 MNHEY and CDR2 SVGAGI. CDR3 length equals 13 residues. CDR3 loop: CASSGPWGGTQYF.

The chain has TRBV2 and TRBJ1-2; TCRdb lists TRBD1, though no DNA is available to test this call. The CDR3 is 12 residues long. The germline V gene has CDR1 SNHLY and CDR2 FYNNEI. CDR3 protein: CASSGQGLGYTF.

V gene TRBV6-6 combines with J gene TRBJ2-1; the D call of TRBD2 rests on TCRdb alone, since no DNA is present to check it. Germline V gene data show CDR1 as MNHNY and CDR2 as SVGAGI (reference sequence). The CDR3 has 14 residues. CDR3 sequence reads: CASILAGGNNEQFF.

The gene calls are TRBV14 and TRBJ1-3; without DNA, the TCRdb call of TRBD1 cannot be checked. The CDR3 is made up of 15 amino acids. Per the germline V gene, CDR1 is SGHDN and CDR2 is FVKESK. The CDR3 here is CASSQDAPSGNTIYF.

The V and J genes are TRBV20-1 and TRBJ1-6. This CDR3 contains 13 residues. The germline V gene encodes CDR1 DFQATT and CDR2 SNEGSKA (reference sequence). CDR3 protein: CSARKEVNSPLHF.

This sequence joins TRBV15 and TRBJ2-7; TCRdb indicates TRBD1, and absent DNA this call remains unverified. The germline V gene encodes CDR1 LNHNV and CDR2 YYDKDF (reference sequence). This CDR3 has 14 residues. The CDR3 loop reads CATSRRGQGYEQYF.

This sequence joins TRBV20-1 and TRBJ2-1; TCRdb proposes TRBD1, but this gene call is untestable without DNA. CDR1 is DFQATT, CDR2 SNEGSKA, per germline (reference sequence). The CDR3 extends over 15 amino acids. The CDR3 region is CSARGQGAFGHEQFF.